A single sample is the source of the 10 T cell receptor beta chains below, sequenced in a study of cytomegalovirus exposure and HLA in healthy donors. Researchers ran the PCR with 60 Vbeta and 13 Jbeta primers. Some clones are missing from TCRdb's copy, which holds only in-frame ones; the method was immunoSEQ multiplex PCR. This table holds around 120,000 clones, roughly four fifths found once. The source material was PBMCs. Receptor source: a man aged 50-60 years in good health and CMV-seropositive.

The genes are TRBV11-2 and TRBJ1-4, with D possibly matching TRBD1 (6 bases). Trimming stripped 2 bases from V and 6 bases from J, with 10 bases between. This CDR3 contains 14 residues. Germline-derived CDR1 and CDR2 are SGHAT and FQNNGV. CDR3 DNA: TGTGCCAGCAGCTTAACAGGGTGGGATGAAAAACTGTTTTTT. Its protein is CASSLTGWDEKLFF.

The CDR3 nucleotides are TGCGCCAGCAGTCAATTCATCCGAACAGGGGGGGGTCAGCCCCAGCATTTT. This codes for CASSQFIRTGGGQPQHF. This sequence joins TRBV23-1 and TRBJ1-5; 8 bases agree with TRBD1. TRBV23-1 has ORF status, its function being uncertain. CDR3 length: 17 residues. Trimming removed 1 base from V and 6 bases from J; junction bases left unmatched: 11.

This clone has a single count. This sequence joins TRBV6-6 and TRBJ1-2; D gene ambiguous. Germline V gene data show CDR1 as MNHNY and CDR2 as SVGAGI (reference sequence). CDR3 length: 13 amino acids. With 7 bases removed from V and 4 bases from J, the gap between germline ends came to 13 bases. Here the CDR3 reads CASTLLGGYGYTF. In DNA, the CDR3 is TGTGCCAGCACCTTATTAGGAGGCTATGGCTACACCTTC.

The chain carries TRBV5-1 and TRBJ2-2; 9 bases are shared with TRBD1. The CDR3 spans 15 residues. From germline, CDR1 is SGHRS and CDR2 YFSETQ. V gave up 6 bases and J gave up 6 bases; unmatched junction bases: 9. CDR3 DNA: TGCGCCAGCACCGGGGGGACAGGGTTATCCGGGGAGCTGTTTTTT. Translated: CASTGGTGLSGELFF.

The chain employs TRBV5-1 and TRBJ2-5, with 10 bases matching TRBD2. Unmatched junction bases numbered 8, after V lost 1 base and J lost 2 bases. Germline-derived CDR1 and CDR2 are SGHRS and YFSETQ. The CDR3 has 17 amino acids. CDR3 DNA: TGCGCCAGCAGCTTGCTTGCCGTACTAGCGGGACAAGAGACCCAGTACTTC. It yields the protein CASSLLAVLAGQETQYF.

The rearrangement uses TRBV6-4 and TRBJ2-2; D is undetermined. Looked up from germline, CDR1 is MRHNA and CDR2 is SNTAGT. The CDR3 is 13 amino acids. V gave up 0 bases and J gave up 6 bases, with 5 bases separating them. The CDR3 here is CASSDSSAGELFF. The CDR3 coding sequence is TGTGCCAGCAGTGACTCGTCCGCCGGGGAGCTGTTTTTT.

This clone showed up just a few times. The chain combines TRBV28 with TRBJ1-5, with D tentatively TRBD1 (6 bases). There are 14 residues in the CDR3. Germline CDR1 is MDHEN and CDR2 is SYDVKM. V lost 6 bases and J 3 bases, leaving 12 bases between the germline ends. The CDR3 loop is CASSQTGNNQPQHF. The CDR3 DNA reads TGTGCCAGCAGCCAAACAGGGAACAATCAGCCCCAGCATTTT.

The genes are TRBV5-1 and TRBJ1-2; the match to TRBD1 covers 11 bases. The germline CDR1 and CDR2 sequences are SGHRS and YFSETQ. The CDR3 runs to 15 residues. V lost 0 bases to trimming and J lost 8 bases; unmatched junction nucleotides: 6. This CDR3 reads CASSLDGQGAQGYTF. The CDR3 nucleotides read TGCGCCAGCAGCTTGGATGGACAGGGGGCGCAGGGCTACACCTTC.

This sequence joins TRBV29-1 and TRBJ2-7; 11 bases are shared with TRBD1. This CDR3 is built from 15 residues. J was trimmed by 6 bases and V by 0 bases; bases with no gene match: 7. Germline V gene sequence: CDR1 SQVTM, CDR2 ANQGSEA. The CDR3 loop is CSVEDPRTGGSEQYF. CDR3 coding DNA: TGCAGCGTTGAAGATCCCCGGACAGGGGGCTCCGAGCAGTACTTC.

The rearrangement joins TRBV11-3 to TRBJ2-7; 10 bases line up with TRBD2. The V gene's germline CDR1 is SGHNT and CDR2 YENEEA. The V segment lost 1 base and the J segment 2 bases; nucleotides outside the gene matches: 11. This CDR3 comprises 18 residues. The CDR3 loop reads CASSLGIVGLAETYEQYF. The CDR3 DNA reads as TGTGCCAGCAGCTTAGGGATAGTCGGACTAGCGGAAACCTACGAGCAGTACTTC.